This T cell receptor (beta chain) was profiled in a study of technical replicates of blood from a few donors (dated by TCRdb to 2016 to 2017). The library was built by means of the immunoSEQ multiplex PCR assay. This immuneACCESS table, as held by TCRdb, lists in-frame sequences with V and J called but not all clones. Of the missing ones, under half trace to an unresolved V gene in checked studies; the others have no known cause. The sample has about 69,000 clones on record, 80% to 90% of them singletons. Jointly, the top ten make up roughly 5% of the sample. A word on this clone: Its antigen is unknown. Base qualities are not at hand, and no much larger clone is one base apart.

Reading from cysteine to phenylalanine, the CDR3 counts 16 amino acids. The entry retains the CDR3 DNA only, 48 bases that are in frame from base 1. V and J are trimmed by 6 bases and 8 bases, and the gene matches miss 19 bases of the junction. Reading the germline V gene gives CDR1 MGHDK and CDR2 SYGVNS. The chain links TRBV25-1 with TRBJ2-7, with TRBD2 identical over 7 junction bases. This clonotype was sampled from a human donor in good health. Some clones in this sample may be carry-over from other donors' samples. Sequencing input: PBMCs. CDR3 reads: CASSQNWGGDATKQYF. In nucleotide form, the sequence is TGTGCCAGCAGCCAAAATTGGGGAGGGGACGCTACGAAGCAGTACTTC.